The TCR beta chain described here comes from a study of blood T cell repertoires in COVID-19. Study-wide context: The United States, Italy and Spain were the sources of the acute and convalescent COVID-19 samples.

Measured with immunoSEQ multiplex PCR; TCRdb has only the in-frame clones, and not every one. Here the sample spans some 120,000 clones, 90% being singletons. With 3 bases removed from V and 4 bases from J, the gap between germline ends came to 12 bases. This CDR3 comprises 15 residues. The germline V gene encodes CDR1 SGHDN and CDR2 FVKESK. The material sequenced was peripheral blood. This rearrangement joins TRBV14 to TRBJ2-2, with a tentative D call TRBD1 (6 bases). This receptor was obtained from a human donor with active COVID-19. The donor label of this sample is uncertain. As DNA, the CDR3 is TGTGCCAGCAGCCAGGGGGCCCTATCCACCGGGGAGCTGTTTTTT. Protein: CASSQGALSTGELFF.